This TCR beta chain was profiled in a study of blood T cell repertoires in COVID-19. Across the study: The United States, Italy and Spain provided the acute and convalescent COVID-19 samples. PBMCs, B-cell-depleted T cells, or T cells provided the cDNA or gDNA that made up the material.

This CDR3 is built from 15 residues. V was trimmed by 4 bases and J by 2 bases, leaving 11 bases between them. Germline-derived CDR1 and CDR2 are KGHSY and FQNENV. In the source study's methods: Estimated nucleated cell counts came from reference gene primer amplification. Method: immunoSEQ multiplex PCR; TCRdb's copy keeps in-frame clones and lacks some. That table gives V, J and clone size, and the DNA gave D and trimming. The table has over 70,000 clones, 60% to 85% seen once; the top ten hold about 10%. This TCR was recovered from a woman aged 80 or over with acute or convalescent COVID-19. The rearrangement joins TRBV16 to TRBJ1-4; maybe TRBD1 (6 bases). The sequencing sample was made of peripheral blood. The CDR3 sequence: CASSPQGGTNEKLFF. The CDR3 DNA reads as TGTGCCAGCAGCCCACAGGGTGGGACTAATGAAAAACTGTTTTTT. Together with reference TRBV16 and TRBJ1-4, the CDR3 gives the full variable domain: GEEVAQTPKHLVRGEGQKAKLYCAPIKGHSYVFWYQQVLKNEFKFLISFQNENVFDETGMPKERFSAKCLPNSPCSLEIQATKLEDSAVYFCASSPQGGTNEKLFFGSGTQLSVL.